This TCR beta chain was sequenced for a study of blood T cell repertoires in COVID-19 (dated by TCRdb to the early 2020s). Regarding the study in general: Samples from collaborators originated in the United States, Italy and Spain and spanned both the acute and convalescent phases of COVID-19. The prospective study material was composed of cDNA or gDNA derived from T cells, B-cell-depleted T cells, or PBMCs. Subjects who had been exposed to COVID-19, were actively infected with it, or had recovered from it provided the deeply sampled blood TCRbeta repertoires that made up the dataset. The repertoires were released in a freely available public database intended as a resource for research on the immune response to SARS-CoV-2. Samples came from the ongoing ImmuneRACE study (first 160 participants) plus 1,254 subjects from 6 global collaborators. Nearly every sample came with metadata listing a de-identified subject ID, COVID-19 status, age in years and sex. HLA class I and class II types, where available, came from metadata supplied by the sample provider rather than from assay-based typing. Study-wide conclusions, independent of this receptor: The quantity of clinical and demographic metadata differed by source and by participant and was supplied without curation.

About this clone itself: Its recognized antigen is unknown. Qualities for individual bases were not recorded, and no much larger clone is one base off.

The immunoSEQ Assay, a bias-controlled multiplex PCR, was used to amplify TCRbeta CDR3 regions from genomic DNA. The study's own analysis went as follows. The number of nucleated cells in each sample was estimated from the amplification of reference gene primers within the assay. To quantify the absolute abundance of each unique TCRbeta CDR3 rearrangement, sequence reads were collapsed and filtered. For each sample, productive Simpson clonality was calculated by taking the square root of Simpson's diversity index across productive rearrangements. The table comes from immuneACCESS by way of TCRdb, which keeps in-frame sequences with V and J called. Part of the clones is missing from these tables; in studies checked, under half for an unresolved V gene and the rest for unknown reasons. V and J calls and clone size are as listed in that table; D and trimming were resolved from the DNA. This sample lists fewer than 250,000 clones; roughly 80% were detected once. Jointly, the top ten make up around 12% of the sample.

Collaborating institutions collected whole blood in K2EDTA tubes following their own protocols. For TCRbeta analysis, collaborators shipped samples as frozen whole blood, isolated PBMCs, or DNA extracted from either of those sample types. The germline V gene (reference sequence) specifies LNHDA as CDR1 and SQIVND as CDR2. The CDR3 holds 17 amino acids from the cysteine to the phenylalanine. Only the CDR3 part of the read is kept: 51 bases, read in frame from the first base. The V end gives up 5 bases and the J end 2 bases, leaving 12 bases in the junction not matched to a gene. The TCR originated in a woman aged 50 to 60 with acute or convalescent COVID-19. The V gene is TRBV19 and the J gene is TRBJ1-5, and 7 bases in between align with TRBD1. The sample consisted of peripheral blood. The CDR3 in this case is CASSSPPQGRGNQPQHF. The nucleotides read TGTGCCAGTAGTTCCCCCCCACAGGGGAGAGGCAATCAGCCCCAGCATTTT.